A selection of T cell receptor beta chains follows, all from one sample in a study of blood T cell repertoires in COVID-19. TCRdb keeps only in-frame clones here, not all; method: immunoSEQ multiplex PCR. The profile shows about 200,000 clones, around 91% of them singletons. The sample consisted of peripheral blood. These receptors were obtained from a man aged 45-60 years with acute or convalescent COVID-19. The CDR3 runs from the conserved cysteine through the conserved F or W. A D gene is named only where the DNA matches it firmly.

V gene,J gene,D gene,CDR3 length,CDR3 protein
TRBV6-5,TRBJ1-4,TRBD1,16,CASSYSWSGQGEKLFF
TRBV9,TRBJ2-3,.,15,CASSVEWGGSDTQYF
TRBV5-1,TRBJ1-3,TRBD1,16,CASTSGTGASGNTIYF
TRBV10-3,TRBJ1-5,.,15,CAISSGSGSNQPQHF
TRBV5-6,TRBJ1-5,TRBD1,16,CASSTQQGAGNQPQHF
TRBV7-9,TRBJ2-2,TRBD2,14,CASSFGEGTGELFF
TRBV5-1,TRBJ2-1,.,18,CASSGGLISGVFNSEQFF
TRBV18,TRBJ1-5,.,15,CASSPSRQDNQPQHF
TRBV7-2,TRBJ2-1,.,14,CASSFGEENNEQFF
TRBV18,TRBJ2-3,TRBD2,17,CASSHRTSGAGTDTQYF